The entry below gives a single TCR beta chain sequence along with its context. This clonotype was picked up many times. What antigen it recognizes has not been identified. The sample holds no much larger clone one base away, and base qualities are not on file. Instrument on record: Illumina HiSeq 1500. TCRdb passed the public sequencing reads through fastp at Q25 and MiXCR, retaining productive beta sequences. Each record represents a unique CDR3 protein, reported with the most common genes and DNA among its rows. Within this sample are fewer than 550,000 distinct CDR3 sequences, with about 11% of them counted one time only. Roughly 10% of the sample is taken by the ten largest. This record comes from a study of T cell repertoires in cytomegalovirus infection (dated 2019 in TCRdb). For context, the study as a whole: The HLA type of each donor mattered for the analysis, because public TCR beta signatures pointed to carriage of CMV infection along with the matching HLA type. The paper as a whole reports these results and caveats: The ex vivo response was dominated by HLA-C-restricted CMV-specific TCR beta clonotypes, and the single most frequent clonotype in two of eight donors was supplied by these HLA-C-restricted clonotypes. Cumulative frequency of public TCR beta family members discriminated carriers of CMV infection plus the relevant HLA type in this cohort and an independent approximately 360-donor cohort.

The sequenced sample consisted of PBMCs. The clonotype comes from a human donor in good health (CMV status not recorded). Some clones in this sample may be carry-over from other donors' samples.

The base sequence is TGTGCCAGCAGCCAAGATGGGCGCAGACCCTACGAGCAGTACTTC. Its translation reads: CASSQDGRRPYEQYF. This chain is built from TRBV3-1 and TRBJ2-7, with the D gene call left open. Via the germline V gene (reference sequence), CDR1 is LGHDT and CDR2 YNNKEL. The CDR3 sequence holds 15 residues, the cysteine and phenylalanine included. Left in the record is the CDR3 DNA by itself, 45 bases read in frame from the first base. V gives up 0 bases and J gives up 2 bases, and the segment between their germline ends measures 11 bases.